This T cell receptor beta chain derives from a study of tumor-infiltrating lymphocytes in primary liver carcinoma. This clonotype has a count of ten or more. CDR1 and CDR2 (germline): MNHNY, SVGAGI (reference sequence). Germline trimming cut 0 bases from V and 4 bases from J; bases unmatched to any gene: 4. The CDR3 runs to 15 residues. From around 520 ng of total RNA, TCR beta-specific cDNA was reverse-transcribed using a constant-region primer. Nested multiplex PCR, run for three rounds with slightly modified ARM-PCR, yielded TCR beta libraries. The opening two PCR rounds, nine to eleven cycles each, paired TRBV1-TRBV30 forward primers with a C-beta reverse primer. TCRdb reanalysed the multiplex PCR reads using MiXCR and keeps one entry per CDR3 protein. Found here are 90,000 to 150,000 distinct CDR3 sequences, roughly three fifths of them singletons; the top ten hold 9.3%. Unsorted bulk tissue of about 19-31 mg yielded co-extracted RNA and DNA. Donors underwent surgery for histopathologically diagnosed primary liver carcinoma. Tumor regions sampled: superior, inferior, left, right poles, and centre.

The sequenced sample was liver tumor tissue from sampling region 1. Indicated subset: tumor region T1, superior pole. J is TRBJ2-7 and V is TRBV6-6; TRBD2 matches 9 bases. This TCR derives from a woman in her sixties or seventies with primary liver carcinoma and hepatitis B virus infection. The CDR3 is CASSYSGSGSYEQYF. CDR3 in DNA: TGTGCCAGCAGTTACTCAGGTAGCGGGAGTTACGAGCAGTACTTC.